The rows below give T cell receptor beta chains drawn from one sample of a study of shared clonotypes between healthy human individuals. Clones were sequenced by immunoSEQ multiplex PCR, and TCRdb holds only the in-frame ones, with some missing. In the table there are roughly 700,000 clones, under 80% of which are singletons. Sequenced material: memory CD4+ T cells sorted from blood. These receptor sequences come from a young woman in good health. CDR3s include the opening cysteine and the closing phenylalanine or tryptophan. Fields, in order: clone size, V gene, D gene, J gene, CDR3 length, CDR3 protein, CDR3 DNA. D genes are given only for firm matches. The size entry is marked missing in some rows and otherwise reads once, few, many or a size class.

-,TRBV5-5,-,TRBJ1-1,14,CASSYVGLNTEAFF,TGTGCCAGCAGCTATGTAGGGTTGAACACTGAAGCTTTCTTT
few,TRBV6-1,TRBD1,TRBJ2-5,14,CASSATTGGETQYF,TGTGCCAGCAGTGCTACAACAGGGGGGGAGACCCAGTACTTC
-,TRBV28,TRBD1,TRBJ2-3,14,CASSLWTGADTQYF,TGTGCCAGCAGTTTATGGACAGGGGCAGATACGCAGTATTTT
-,TRBV4-1,-,TRBJ1-2,15,CASSPPPQGAYGYTF,TGCGCCAGCAGCCCTCCACCACAGGGAGCCTATGGCTACACCTTC
-,TRBV5-6,-,TRBJ2-5,16,CASSWGGGNRRETQYF,TGTGCCAGCAGTTGGGGCGGCGGGAATAGAAGAGAGACCCAGTACTTC
-,TRBV30,-,TRBJ2-7,15,CAWSVPGKSLYEQYF,TGTGCCTGGAGTGTTCCCGGGAAAAGTCTTTACGAGCAGTACTTC
few,TRBV30,-,TRBJ1-2,15,CAWKTGQGSGAGYTF,TGTGCCTGGAAAACGGGTCAGGGGTCGGGGGCTGGCTACACCTTC
-,TRBV7-9,-,TRBJ1-1,13,CASSFTENTEAFF,TGTGCCAGCAGCTTTACAGAGAACACTGAAGCTTTCTTT
-,TRBV2,TRBD1,TRBJ1-2,15,CASSEQGGTNYGYTF,TGTGCCAGCAGTGAACAGGGGGGTACAAACTATGGCTACACCTTC
-,TRBV27,TRBD1,TRBJ1-2,14,CASRRLDRAHGYTF,TGTGCCAGCAGGCGACTCGACAGGGCCCATGGCTACACCTTC
-,TRBV28,TRBD2,TRBJ2-1,15,CASTPETSGWDEQFF,TGTGCCAGCACCCCTGAGACTAGCGGGTGGGATGAGCAGTTCTTC
many,TRBV2,TRBD2,TRBJ2-3,15,CASSWGLGGTDTQYF,TGTGCCAGCAGTTGGGGACTAGGGGGCACAGATACGCAGTATTTT
few,TRBV23-1,-,TRBJ2-5,13,CASSQSQWETQYF,TGCGCCAGCAGTCAATCCCAGTGGGAGACCCAGTACTTC
-,TRBV7-9,TRBD2,TRBJ2-1,16,CASSLGRGSAYNEQFF,TGTGCCAGCAGCTTAGGCCGCGGGAGCGCATACAATGAGCAGTTCTTC
-,TRBV27,-,TRBJ1-2,13,CASRPADQRGYTF,TGTGCCAGCAGGCCAGCTGACCAACGAGGCTACACCTTC
-,TRBV2,-,TRBJ2-3,15,CASSEQGYHTDTQYF,TGTGCCAGCAGTGAGCAAGGGTATCACACAGATACGCAGTATTTT
-,TRBV5-1,-,TRBJ1-2,14,CASSIPGVRYGYTF,TGCGCCAGCAGCATACCGGGAGTGCGGTATGGCTACACCTTC
few,TRBV6-5,-,TRBJ1-2,14,CASTPLGQNYGYTF,TGTGCCAGCACCCCGTTGGGGCAGAACTATGGCTACACCTTC
-,TRBV30,TRBD1,TRBJ1-5,13,CAWSEGAKGAQHF,TGTGCCTGGAGTGAGGGGGCTAAGGGAGCCCAGCATTTT
-,TRBV9,-,TRBJ2-1,15,CASSVGFSYGNEQFF,TGTGCCAGCAGCGTAGGGTTCTCCTATGGGAATGAGCAGTTCTTC
-,TRBV5-1,-,TRBJ2-1,16,CASSLTGRSGNNEQFF,TGCGCCAGCAGCTTAACGGGAAGAAGCGGAAACAATGAGCAGTTCTTC
-,TRBV2,TRBD1,TRBJ1-5,16,CASRLSGTGDGQPQHF,TGTGCCAGCAGATTATCCGGGACAGGGGATGGTCAGCCCCAGCATTTT
-,TRBV11-2,TRBD1,TRBJ2-7,12,CASSFNRDRGWF,TGTGCCAGCAGCTTTAACCGGGACAGGGGTTGGTTC
-,TRBV6-5,-,TRBJ1-2,14,CASSRGSPNYGYTF,TGTGCCAGCAGCAGGGGAAGTCCAAACTATGGCTACACCTTC
-,TRBV11-2,TRBD2,TRBJ2-2,15,CASSSLAGNTGELFF,TGTGCCAGCAGCTCACTAGCGGGAAACACCGGGGAGCTGTTTTTT
once,TRBV6-6,TRBD2,TRBJ2-1,15,CASGTSGGRYNEQFF,TGTGCCAGCGGAACTAGCGGGGGCCGCTACAATGAGCAGTTCTTC
once,TRBV5-1,TRBD2,TRBJ2-7,15,CASSLNSGAQYEQYF,TGCGCCAGCAGCTTGAATAGCGGGGCCCAGTACGAGCAGTACTTC
-,TRBV28,-,TRBJ1-5,14,CASRRGVGNQPQHF,TGTGCCAGCAGGCGCGGGGTTGGCAATCAGCCCCAGCATTTT
-,TRBV6-1,TRBD2,TRBJ2-5,16,CASSEGVSGGQETQYF,TGTGCCAGCAGTGAAGGGGTTAGCGGGGGGCAAGAGACCCAGTACTTC
few,TRBV6-6,-,TRBJ2-1,16,CASSYSLTDRYNEQFF,TGTGCCAGCAGTTACTCTTTAACAGACAGATACAATGAGCAGTTCTTC
-,TRBV6-1,-,TRBJ1-2,13,CASSEGWDEGYTF,TGTGCCAGCAGTGAAGGATGGGATGAGGGGTACACCTTC
-,TRBV6-1,-,TRBJ2-7,14,CASKILDGPYEQYF,TGTGCCAGCAAGATTTTGGACGGGCCCTACGAGCAGTACTTC
few,TRBV7-9,-,TRBJ1-2,15,CASSLKSTGSAGYTF,TGTGCCAGCAGCCTTAAGAGCACGGGATCCGCGGGCTACACCTTC
-,TRBV19,-,TRBJ2-7,14,CASSMVVTGYEQYF,TGTGCCAGTAGTATGGTCGTAACAGGGTACGAGCAGTACTTC
-,TRBV5-4,-,TRBJ1-1,13,CASRKLVNTEAFF,TGTGCCAGCAGGAAATTGGTGAACACTGAAGCTTTCTTT
-,TRBV27,-,TRBJ2-3,13,CASSPITTDTQYF,TGTGCCAGCAGTCCCATAACCACAGATACGCAGTATTTT
-,TRBV10-2,-,TRBJ2-5,11,CASNQGETQYF,TGCGCCAGCAATCAGGGGGAGACCCAGTACTTC